These 25 T cell receptor beta chains were sequenced from one sample in a study of OX40 agonist ivuxolimab in advanced cancers. Only in-frame clones appear in the TCRdb table, and some are missing; sequencing was by immunoSEQ multiplex PCR. The sample consists of tens of thousands of clones, more than 85% of them appearing once. Sequences were derived from CD4+ or CD8+ T cells sorted from blood, sampled in a trial of the OX40 agonist ivuxolimab. The origin of the receptors is an adult with an advanced solid tumor such as melanoma, head and neck, liver or kidney cancer.

The chain joins TRBV7-8 to TRBJ2-7; the D gene is possibly TRBD1 (6 bases). Trimming took 3 bases from V and 2 from J, leaving 14 bases between them. CDR1 and CDR2 from the germline V gene are SGHVS and FQNEAQ. The CDR3 runs to 15 residues. Here the CDR3 reads CASSLAEGQPYEQYF. For the CDR3, the DNA is TGTGCCAGCAGCTTGGCAGAAGGACAGCCCTACGAGCAGTACTTC. The complete variable domain, with remaining parts taken from reference TRBV7-8 and TRBJ2-7, reads GAGVSQSPRYKVAKRGQDVALRCDPISGHVSLFWYQQALGQGPEFLTYFQNEAQLDKSGLPSDRFFAERPEGSVSTLKIQRTQQEDSAVYLCASSLAEGQPYEQYFGPGTRLTVT.

This clone appeared a few times. V gene TRBV11-2 combines with J gene TRBJ2-7; D gene unclear. V was cut by 5 bases and J by 2 bases, with 4 bases left in between. Per germline, CDR1 SGHAT and CDR2 FQNNGV. The CDR3 spans 11 residues. CDR3 sequence reads: CASSPAYEQYF. In DNA, the CDR3 is TGTGCCAGCAGCCCAGCCTACGAGCAGTACTTC.

V and J are TRBV7-8 and TRBJ2-2, with 12 bases fitting TRBD2. V gave up 5 bases and J gave up 0 bases; unmatched junction bases: 4. This CDR3 contains 17 residues. Germline V lookup: CDR1 SGHVS, CDR2 FQNEAQ. The CDR3 reads CASSTRLAGANTGELFF. The CDR3 nucleotides read TGTGCCAGCAGCACTAGACTAGCGGGAGCGAACACCGGGGAGCTGTTTTTT.

The chain links TRBV27 to TRBJ1-5; 8 bases match TRBD1. This CDR3 has 16 amino acids. Germline CDR1 reads MNHEY; CDR2 reads SMNVEV (reference sequence). V lost 2 bases, J lost 2 bases, and 5 bases stayed unmatched. CDR3 bases: TGTGCCAGCAGTTTACCCCTGACAGGGGGCAATCAGCCCCAGCATTTT. Its protein is CASSLPLTGGNQPQHF.

The chain employs TRBV4-1 and TRBJ2-3, with D possibly being TRBD2 (7 bases). The CDR3 runs to 14 residues. V lost 4 bases and J lost 5, with 13 bases in between. Germline assignment: CDR1 MGHRA and CDR2 YSYEKL. The CDR3 protein is CASSLVRGQDTQYF. The CDR3 bases are TGCGCCAGCAGCCTGGTGCGGGGGCAAGATACGCAGTATTTT.

This rearrangement joins TRBV27 to TRBJ2-3; TRBD2 agrees at 12 bases. This CDR3 region has 18 residues. The V segment lost 6 bases and the J segment 3 bases; nucleotides outside the gene matches: 13. CDR1 and CDR2 (germline): MNHEY, SMNVEV (reference sequence). Written as DNA, the CDR3 is TGTGCCAGCAGCCCCGGACTAGCGGGGCCACAAGGGACAGATACGCAGTATTTT. Translating it yields CASSPGLAGPQGTDTQYF.

This chain links TRBV10-3 with TRBJ2-3; 9 bases fit TRBD2. From germline, CDR1 is ENHRY and CDR2 SYGVKD. J gave up 3 bases and V 8 bases, and 12 bases lay outside the gene matches. The CDR3 is made up of 16 amino acids. CDR3 DNA: TGTGCCATCGCGGCGGGGGGGAATTCTCGGACAGATACGCAGTATTTT. The encoded protein is CAIAAGGNSRTDTQYF.

This sequence joins TRBV29-1 and TRBJ2-7; TRBD2 aligns across 9 bases. This CDR3 spans 13 amino acids. The junction had 2 bases not matched to a gene; V was cut back by 2 bases and J by 3 bases. CDR1 and CDR2 from the germline V gene are SQVTM and ANQGSEA. CDR3 sequence (DNA): TGCAGCGTTGAACTAGCGGGGAGCTACGAGCAGTACTTC. It is translated as CSVELAGSYEQYF.

The rearrangement links TRBV7-9 to TRBJ1-1; D is unclear. The V gene lost 0 bases and the J gene lost 7 bases, with 9 bases spanning the gap. The CDR3 totals 13 residues. Looked up from germline, CDR1 is SEHNR and CDR2 is FQNEAQ (reference sequence). The CDR3 DNA reads as TGTGCCAGCAGCTTAGCGAGCGGAGTTGAAGCTTTCTTT. Translated, it gives CASSLASGVEAFF.

CDR3 nucleotide sequence: TGCGCCAGCAGCCACCTTACTAGCGGGGGATACTCCTACGAGCAGTACTTC. It yields the protein CASSHLTSGGYSYEQYF. This chain links TRBV4-1 with TRBJ2-7; 11 nucleotides line up with TRBD2. Germline CDR1 reads MGHRA; CDR2 reads YSYEKL. The CDR3 totals 17 residues. J was trimmed by 0 bases and V by 3 bases; bases with no gene match: 7.

A few counts support this clone. The chain employs TRBV7-9 and TRBJ1-1, with D uncertain. Germline-derived CDR1 and CDR2 are SEHNR and FQNEAQ (reference sequence). The ends were cut back, 1 base at V and 6 bases at J, with 3 bases in the middle. CDR3 length: 11 residues. The CDR3 region has the DNA TGTGCCAGCAGCTTAGTGCCTGAAGCTTTCTTT. Its protein product is CASSLVPEAFF.

The V and J genes are TRBV10-3 and TRBJ2-3; 10 nucleotides line up with TRBD2. Germline trimming cut 3 bases from V and 3 bases from J; bases unmatched to any gene: 15. CDR1 is ENHRY, CDR2 SYGVKD, per germline. The CDR3 is 19 amino acids. CDR3: CAISEFWDSGGLRTDTQYF. The CDR3 DNA reads as TGTGCCATCAGTGAATTTTGGGATAGCGGGGGGCTAAGGACAGATACGCAGTATTTT.

This rearrangement joins TRBV19 to TRBJ1-2; TRBD1 is a possible D gene (6 bases). V lost 3 bases, J lost 10 bases, and 12 bases lay in between. Germline CDR1 and CDR2: LNHDA and SQIVND (reference sequence). This CDR3 spans 12 amino acids. CDR3 protein: CASSIYRADYTF. DNA of the CDR3: TGTGCCAGTAGTATCTACAGGGCGGACTACACCTTC.

There are a few counts of this clone. J is TRBJ1-1 and V is TRBV19; 8 bases align to TRBD1. J was trimmed by 8 bases and V by 3 bases; bases with no gene match: 14. Germline CDR1 LNHDA, CDR2 SQIVND (reference sequence). The CDR3 runs 16 residues. CDR3 sequence: CASSISAQGAFSEAFF. Written as DNA, the CDR3 is TGTGCCAGTAGTATTTCGGCGCAGGGGGCCTTTTCAGAAGCTTTCTTT. The entire variable domain, with the rest obtained from reference TRBV19 and TRBJ1-1, is as follows: DGGITQSPKYLFRKEGQNVTLSCEQNLNHDAMYWYRQDPGQGLRLIYYSQIVNDFQKGDIAEGYSVSREKKESFPLTVTSAQKNPTAFYLCASSISAQGAFSEAFFGQGTRLTVV.

The chain couples TRBV18 to TRBJ2-5; weak D call: TRBD2 (6 bases). Germline V gives CDR1 KGHSH, CDR2 LQKENI. The CDR3 extends over 15 amino acids. Trimming took 3 bases from V and 4 from J, leaving 15 bases between them. CDR3 bases: TGTGCCAGCTCACCCTTAGGCGGGGCTGGAGAGACCCAGTACTTC. Protein: CASSPLGGAGETQYF.

The chain's CDR3 is CASSGETQYF. The CDR3 coding sequence is TGTGCCAGCAGCGGGGAGACCCAGTACTTC. The chain employs TRBV5-4 and TRBJ2-5; the D is unclear. This CDR3 spans 10 amino acids. V shed 4 bases and J shed 5 bases, with 3 bases lying between them. CDR1 SGHNT and CDR2 YYREEE come from the germline V gene (reference sequence).

This chain joins TRBV11-2 and TRBJ2-3; the D call may be TRBD1 or TRBD2 (7 bases each). V was clipped by 4 bases and J by 3 bases, with 17 bases between them. Germline CDR1 SGHAT, CDR2 FQNNGV. This CDR3 is 16 amino acids long. The CDR3 loop reads CASSSYLQGGTDTQYF. The DNA of the CDR3 is TGTGCCAGCAGCTCCTATCTCCAGGGGGGGACAGATACGCAGTATTTT.

This sequence joins TRBV5-1 and TRBJ1-2; D possibly corresponds to TRBD1 (5 bases). CDR3 length: 14 amino acids. The germline V and J ends were trimmed by 2 bases and 0 bases, with 8 bases remaining between them. Germline CDR1 SGHRS, CDR2 YFSETQ. The CDR3 coding sequence is TGCGCCAGCAGCTTCGAGACAGCTAACTATGGCTACACCTTC. Protein product: CASSFETANYGYTF.

This clone was seen only a few times. The V gene is TRBV19, the J gene TRBJ2-7; no clear D. CDR3 length: 14 amino acids. Germline V gene sequence: CDR1 LNHDA, CDR2 SQIVND (reference sequence). Trimming stripped 6 bases from V and 3 bases from J, with 15 bases between. The CDR3 protein is CASSPVSRSYEQYF. The CDR3 DNA follows: TGTGCCAGTAGCCCTGTTAGTCGAAGCTACGAGCAGTACTTC.

This CDR3 is CASSLGRDTQYF. DNA for the CDR3: TGTGCCAGCAGCTTAGGGAGGGATACGCAGTATTTT. The chain carries TRBV11-2 and TRBJ2-3, with a weak D call TRBD2 (5 bases). CDR1 and CDR2 from the germline V gene are SGHAT and FQNNGV. The CDR3 length is 12 residues. Trimming pared 1 base from V and 6 bases from J, leaving 5 bases between.

The chain is built from TRBV19 and TRBJ2-7; D remains unclear. Trimming removed 10 bases at V and 1 base at J, with 8 bases between. Germline loops: CDR1 LNHDA, CDR2 SQIVND (reference sequence). The CDR3 sequence is 11 residues long. CDR3 sequence: CATRKSYEQYF. In DNA, the CDR3 is TGTGCCACTCGGAAGTCCTACGAGCAGTACTTC. The variable domain in full, with the rest retrieved from reference TRBV19 and TRBJ2-7, is DGGITQSPKYLFRKEGQNVTLSCEQNLNHDAMYWYRQDPGQGLRLIYYSQIVNDFQKGDIAEGYSVSREKKESFPLTVTSAQKNPTAFYLCATRKSYEQYFGPGTRLTVT.

The V gene is TRBV4-1, the J gene TRBJ2-7, with 7 bases matching TRBD1. V dropped 5 bases and J dropped 5; count of bases not matched to a gene: 12. CDR1 is MGHRA and CDR2 is YSYEKL in the germline V gene. The CDR3 has 15 amino acids. This CDR3 is CASSEVGATGDEQYF. The CDR3 nucleotides read TGCGCCAGCAGCGAGGTGGGGGCTACAGGGGACGAGCAGTACTTC.

This rearrangement joins TRBV19 to TRBJ2-7, with a possible D match to TRBD1 (6 bases). The V end was cut by 6 bases, the J end by 10 bases, with 16 bases between. Germline CDR1 is LNHDA and CDR2 is SQIVND (reference sequence). This CDR3 spans 12 amino acids. The CDR3 DNA sequence: TGTGCCAGTAGAGACGAACGACAGGCCCAGTACTTC. Translation gives CASRDERQAQYF.

This clone occurred once. The chain employs TRBV30 and TRBJ2-5; TRBD1 aligns across 11 bases. CDR3 length equals 13 residues. V was pared by 4 bases and J by 11 bases, with 9 bases of the junction left unmatched. Germline V lookup: CDR1 GTSNPN, CDR2 SVGIG (reference sequence). The chain's CDR3 is CAWTEGQGGEQYF. The CDR3 DNA sequence: TGTGCCTGGACCGAGGGACAGGGGGGAGAGCAGTACTTC.

Worth noting for this clone: With a much larger clone just one base away, this may be a read error. The chain is built from TRBV6-4 and TRBJ2-3; TRBD2 matches 13 bases. The CDR3 length is 15 residues. Trimming cost V 2 bases and J 4 bases; bases outside gene matches: 0. Per germline, CDR1 MRHNA and CDR2 SNTAGT. CDR3 bases: TGTGCCAGCAGTGACACTAGCGGGGGGGCAGATACGCAGTATTTT. Amino acids: CASSDTSGGADTQYF.